These 30 T cell receptor beta chains were sequenced from one sample in a study of OX40 agonist ivuxolimab in advanced cancers. Libraries were prepared by immunoSEQ multiplex PCR; TCRdb keeps only in-frame clonotypes and omits some of them. Of 30,000 to 40,000 clones listed, over 80% were seen once; the top ten hold under 25%. Here the sequenced sample was CD4+ or CD8+ T cells sorted from blood, taken in a trial of the OX40 agonist ivuxolimab. These receptors were obtained from an adult with an advanced solid tumor such as melanoma, head and neck, liver or kidney cancer.

This chain uses TRBV7-9 with TRBJ1-2; TRBD1 aligns across 9 bases. Germline CDR1 is SEHNR and CDR2 is FQNEAQ (reference sequence). This CDR3 has 13 amino acids. Trimming removed 5 bases from V and 6 bases from J; junction bases left unmatched: 4. Written as DNA, the CDR3 is TGTGCCAGCAGCCCGGGACAGGGAGATGGCTACACCTTC. This gives the protein CASSPGQGDGYTF.

The chain couples TRBV5-1 to TRBJ2-3; no firm D call. V was clipped by 2 bases and J by 4 bases, with 14 bases between them. This CDR3 is built from 15 residues. Germline V gene sequence: CDR1 SGHRS, CDR2 YFSETQ. CDR3 nucleotides: TGCGCCAGCAGCTTTGGGGAAACCCGGGCAGATACGCAGTATTTT. This translates into CASSFGETRADTQYF.

The chain is built from TRBV27 and TRBJ2-2; 8 bases align to TRBD1. Germline V gene data show CDR1 as MNHEY and CDR2 as SMNVEV (reference sequence). With 5 bases clipped from V and 7 bases from J, the junction kept 9 bases outside the gene matches. The CDR3 length is 15 residues. Here the CDR3 reads CASSTPDRAYGELFF. The CDR3 DNA reads TGTGCCAGCAGTACCCCGGACAGGGCGTACGGGGAGCTGTTTTTT.

The chain is built from TRBV27 and TRBJ1-4; D gene unclear. This CDR3 is built from 13 residues. With 9 bases removed from V and 1 base from J, the gap between germline ends came to 9 bases. Germline V CDR1 and CDR2: MNHEY, SMNVEV (reference sequence). The CDR3 DNA reads TGTGCCAGTCTGGACGGAACTAATGAAAAACTGTTTTTT. Residues: CASLDGTNEKLFF.

This sequence joins TRBV28 and TRBJ2-3; D is ambiguous. The CDR3 is 15 amino acids. Trimming shortened V by 6 bases and J by 7 bases, and 20 bases separated the two germline ends. CDR1 is MDHEN and CDR2 is SYDVKM in the germline V gene. The CDR3 region has the DNA TGTGCCAGCAGCCCTACCGTGGCCCTCGCAAATACGCAGTATTTT. Amino acids: CASSPTVALANTQYF.

This chain links TRBV21-1 with TRBJ2-3; TRBD2 reflects the table's D call only, with no check against the DNA. TRBV21-1 is noted as a pseudogene. The CDR3 is 14 amino acids. CDR3 in DNA: TGTGCCAGCACCCGTAGCGGGGGCACAGATACGCAGTATTTT. Translation gives CASTRSGGTDTQYF.

The chain carries TRBV27 and TRBJ2-1, with 14 bases fitting TRBD2. This CDR3 has 15 amino acids. From germline, CDR1 is MNHEY and CDR2 SMNVEV (reference sequence). The J segment lost 5 bases and the V segment lost 6 bases, leaving 3 bases of the junction unmatched. The CDR3 nucleotides read TGTGCCAGCAGGAGGACTAGCGGGGGGAACAATGAGCAGTTCTTC. Its translation is CASRRTSGGNNEQFF.

The rearrangement links TRBV5-6 to TRBJ1-4, with 7 bases lining up with TRBD1. CDR1 and CDR2 from the germline V gene are SGHDT and YYEEEE. The CDR3 length is 15 residues. V gave up 4 bases and J gave up 7 bases; unmatched junction bases: 10. The CDR3: CASSARGGGVEKLFF. CDR3 DNA sequence: TGTGCCAGCAGCGCCCGCGGAGGGGGCGTTGAAAAACTGTTTTTT.

For the CDR3, the DNA is TGTGCCAGCAGCGGACAGGGGGCCTACGAGCAGTACTTC. Translating it yields CASSGQGAYEQYF. The rearrangement joins TRBV27 to TRBJ2-7; 10 nucleotides line up with TRBD1. Germline CDR1 and CDR2: MNHEY and SMNVEV (reference sequence). With 6 bases clipped from V and 2 bases from J, the junction kept 1 base outside the gene matches. The CDR3 has 13 residues.

This clone was observed a handful of times. The chain uses TRBV7-8 and TRBJ2-1; 12 positions agree with TRBD2. Trimming cost V 6 bases and J 7 bases; bases outside gene matches: 4. CDR3 length: 14 residues. Germline V CDR1 and CDR2: SGHVS, FQNEAQ. CDR3 nucleotide sequence: TGTGCCAGCAGTTTGACTAGCGGGAGTAATGAGCAGTTCTTC. Amino acid sequence: CASSLTSGSNEQFF.

This clone has more than one count but fewer than ten. The chain uses TRBV7-9 and TRBJ2-1; D is ambiguous. Trimming shortened V by 1 base and J by 10 bases, and 5 bases separated the two germline ends. The length of the CDR3 is 11 residues. CDR1 is SEHNR and CDR2 is FQNEAQ in the germline V gene (reference sequence). This CDR3 reads CASSLGNEQFF. CDR3 in DNA: TGTGCCAGCAGCTTAGGGAACGAGCAGTTCTTC.

This chain joins TRBV10-1 and TRBJ2-2, with 10 bases matching TRBD2. Looked up from germline, CDR1 is WNHNN and CDR2 is SYGVQD (reference sequence). V trimming: 2 bases; J trimming: 4 bases; junction bases outside the gene matches: 4. The CDR3 extends over 16 amino acids. The DNA for the CDR3 is TGCGCCAGCAGTGAGCCTAGCGGGAGTTTCACCGGGGAGCTGTTTTTT. It specifies CASSEPSGSFTGELFF.

The rearrangement links TRBV7-2 to TRBJ2-3; 9 bases are shared with TRBD1. V lost 5 bases to trimming and J lost 4 bases; unmatched junction nucleotides: 7. The CDR3 is 15 residues long. Germline-derived CDR1 and CDR2 are SGHTA and FQGNSA. The CDR3 spells CASSLGTGMADTQYF. The CDR3 coding sequence is TGTGCCAGCAGCCTGGGGACAGGGATGGCAGATACGCAGTATTTT.

The chain couples TRBV27 to TRBJ1-1; a weak D match, TRBD1 (6 bases). CDR1 and CDR2 (germline): MNHEY, SMNVEV (reference sequence). V was pared by 3 bases and J by 4 bases, with 9 bases between. The CDR3 sequence is 13 residues long. CDR3 nucleotide sequence: TGTGCCAGCAGTTTGCCAGGGGTCACTGAAGCTTTCTTT. Translated, it gives CASSLPGVTEAFF.

The chain employs TRBV5-4 and TRBJ2-7, with a tentative D call TRBD1 (6 bases). V lost 3 bases to trimming and J lost 6 bases, with 13 bases between them. The CDR3 spans 13 residues. Germline values: CDR1 SGHNT, CDR2 YYREEE (reference sequence). Written as DNA, the CDR3 is TGTGCCAGCAGCTCGGCTCTAGGGGGCGAGCAGTACTTC. This encodes CASSSALGGEQYF.

This sequence joins TRBV23-1 and TRBJ2-3; TRBD2 agrees at 7 bases. TRBV23-1 is given ORF status, its function remaining uncertain. V trimming: 6 bases; J trimming: 3 bases; junction bases outside the gene matches: 9. The CDR3 totals 15 residues. Here the CDR3 DNA reads TGCGCCAGCAGAATAAAGAGCGGGAAGACAGATACGCAGTATTTT. Translated, it gives CASRIKSGKTDTQYF.

The rearrangement joins TRBV5-2 to TRBJ2-7; the table's D call, TRBD2, was not checked against the DNA. TRBV5-2 counts as a pseudogene. The CDR3 loop spans 14 amino acids. CDR3 amino acids: CASSFGLAAYEQYF. CDR3 coding DNA: TGTGCCAGCAGCTTTGGACTAGCGGCTTACGAGCAGTACTTC.

Regarding this clone: A junction boundary mismatches the germline segment, possibly from a read error. CDR3 residues: CASSLEIRSYEQYF. For the CDR3, the DNA is TGTGCCAGTAGTTTAGAGATAAGATCCTACGAGCAGTACTTC. The V gene is TRBV19, the J gene TRBJ2-7; no clear D gene. The CDR3 spans 14 residues. Germline loops: CDR1 LNHDA, CDR2 SQIVND (reference sequence).

J is TRBJ2-5 and V is TRBV5-4; 8 bases match TRBD2. Germline CDR1 and CDR2: SGHNT and YYREEE (reference sequence). There are 16 residues in the CDR3. V was clipped by 3 bases and J by 1 base; unmatched bases: 8. CDR3 DNA sequence: TGTGCCAGCAGCTCGGATGGCAGCGGGGGCCAAGAGACCCAGTACTTC. It specifies CASSSDGSGGQETQYF.

The chain joins TRBV28 to TRBJ2-3; D remains unclear. Trimming pared 2 bases from V and 2 bases from J, leaving 5 bases between. The length of the CDR3 is 13 residues. CDR1 is MDHEN, CDR2 SYDVKM, per germline. This CDR3 reads CASSLRDTDTQYF. In DNA form, the CDR3 reads TGTGCCAGCAGTTTAAGGGACACAGATACGCAGTATTTT.

The J gene is TRBJ1-5, the V gene TRBV7-8; no definite D call. The CDR3 runs 11 residues. Germline assignment: CDR1 SGHVS and CDR2 FQNEAQ. Deletions cut 1 base from V and 9 bases from J, with 4 bases between. In DNA form, the CDR3 reads TGTGCCAGCAGCTTAGGGGGGCCCCAGCATTTT. This codes for CASSLGGPQHF.

The chain is built from TRBV28 and TRBJ2-7; 10 bases map to TRBD2. Germline CDR1 MDHEN, CDR2 SYDVKM. The CDR3 runs to 14 residues. V lost 7 bases and J lost 5; bases outside the gene matches: 8. In DNA form, the CDR3 reads TGTGCCAGCACCCTAGCGGGAGCTAGCAACGAGCAGTACTTC. Protein product: CASTLAGASNEQYF.

The J gene is TRBJ2-7, the V gene TRBV27; tentatively, D is TRBD1 or TRBD2 (6 bases each). The CDR3 covers 13 residues. CDR1 and CDR2 (germline): MNHEY, SMNVEV (reference sequence). Trimming pared 6 bases from V and 4 bases from J, leaving 13 bases between. The CDR3 spells CASRPGAAYEQYF. Here the CDR3 DNA reads TGTGCCAGCAGGCCGGGGGCGGCGTACGAGCAGTACTTC.

This rearrangement joins TRBV6-1 to TRBJ2-7; perhaps TRBD1 as D (6 bases). Germline V gene data show CDR1 as MNHNS and CDR2 as SASEGT. V lost 5 bases and J lost 3, with 14 bases in between. The CDR3 extends over 14 amino acids. The CDR3 DNA is TGTGCCAGCAGTCCCCGGGACACCTTCTACGAGCAGTACTTC. Its translation is CASSPRDTFYEQYF.

V and J are TRBV28 and TRBJ1-3; 9 bases fit TRBD1. Germline lookup yields CDR1 MDHEN and CDR2 SYDVKM. V shed 5 bases and J 1 base; nucleotides not matched to a gene: 9. This CDR3 is built from 17 residues. CDR3 sequence: CASSTTGGDPSGNTIYF. The CDR3 DNA reads TGTGCCAGCAGTACCACAGGGGGCGACCCTTCTGGAAACACCATATATTTT. Using reference TRBV28 and TRBJ1-3 for the parts outside the CDR3, the full variable domain is DVKVTQSSRYLVKRTGEKVFLECVQDMDHENMFWYRQDPGLGLRLIYFSYDVKMKEKGDIPEGYSVSREKKERFSLILESASTNQTSMYLCASSTTGGDPSGNTIYFGEGSWLTVV.

This rearrangement joins TRBV7-9 to TRBJ2-1, with D uncertain. V was shortened by 5 bases and J by 6 bases, with 5 bases between the two germline ends. The CDR3 runs to 11 residues. CDR1 is SEHNR and CDR2 is FQNEAQ in the germline V gene (reference sequence). The CDR3 protein is CASSPANEQFF. The CDR3, as DNA: TGTGCCAGCAGCCCGGCCAATGAGCAGTTCTTC.

V gene TRBV5-1 combines with J gene TRBJ1-5; 7 bases fit TRBD1. With V trimmed by 1 base and J by 0 bases, 1 base remained unmatched. Germline V gene sequence: CDR1 SGHRS, CDR2 YFSETQ. The CDR3 is made up of 15 amino acids. CDR3 amino acids: CASSLTGDSNQPQHF. The CDR3 DNA reads as TGCGCCAGCAGCTTGACAGGGGATAGCAATCAGCCCCAGCATTTT.

The chain employs TRBV7-8 and TRBJ2-4, with TRBD1 identical over 7 bases. The CDR3 has 16 residues. Germline V gene data show CDR1 as SGHVS and CDR2 as FQNEAQ. V lost 2 bases to trimming and J lost 0 bases; unmatched junction nucleotides: 4. The CDR3, as DNA: TGTGCCAGCAGCTTACTGACAGGGTTAGCCAAAAACATTCAGTACTTC. It specifies CASSLLTGLAKNIQYF.

The chain is built from TRBV5-1 and TRBJ1-1, with 8 bases lining up with TRBD1. The CDR3 is made up of 16 amino acids. CDR1 is SGHRS and CDR2 is YFSETQ in the germline V gene. J gave up 1 base and V 4 bases, and 9 bases lay outside the gene matches. CDR3 amino acids: CASSPFMTGANTEAFF. CDR3 nucleotide sequence: TGCGCCAGCAGCCCTTTTATGACAGGGGCGAACACTGAAGCTTTCTTT.

This clone has just one count. The chain recombines TRBV5-1 with TRBJ1-1, with 7 bases identical to TRBD1. The CDR3 contains 16 residues. V lost 0 bases to trimming and J lost 3 bases; unmatched junction nucleotides: 8. CDR1 and CDR2 (germline): SGHRS, YFSETQ. The chain's CDR3 is CASSLGGRGAYTEAFF. CDR3 sequence (DNA): TGCGCCAGCAGCTTGGGAGGCAGGGGGGCTTACACTGAAGCTTTCTTT.